Listed below are T cell receptor beta chains from one sample, sequenced in a study of CD8 T cells in Susac syndrome. A single record per CDR3 protein comes from TCRdb applying MiXCR to the immunoSEQ multiplex PCR reads. There are a few hundred thousand distinct CDR3 sequences in the sample; roughly 81% occur only once, and over 0.09% lies in the top ten. The sample comprised CD8+ T cells from PBMCs. These receptors all stem from a human donor with multiple sclerosis. CDR3s include the opening cysteine and the closing phenylalanine or tryptophan. D genes are given only for firm matches. For some rows the clone size is stated as once, few or many, or as a class when expanded; others skip it.

.	TRBV20-1	TRBJ1-4	.	CSARNNGKLFF	TGCAGTGCTAGAAACAACGGAAAACTGTTTTTT
.	TRBV20-1	TRBJ2-7	TRBD2	CSARDLAGGYEQYF	TGCAGTGCTAGAGATCTAGCGGGAGGCTACGAGCAGTACTTC
.	TRBV13	TRBJ1-1	.	CASSPTQGTEAFF	TGTGCCAGCAGCCCAACGCAGGGGACTGAAGCTTTCTTT
.	TRBV30	TRBJ2-1	.	CACRTLGDEQFF	TGTGCCTGCAGGACGTTAGGGGATGAGCAGTTCTTC
.	TRBV27	TRBJ2-6	TRBD1	CASSTTYRDRSVAGANVLTF	TGTGCCAGCAGCACGACCTACCGGGACAGGTCTGTGGCTGGGGCCAACGTCCTGACTTTC
.	TRBV9	TRBJ1-1	TRBD1	CASSARQGREAFF	TGTGCCAGCAGCGCTCGACAGGGTCGCGAAGCTTTCTTT
.	TRBV29-1	TRBJ1-1	.	CSVETRGTEAFF	TGCAGCGTCGAGACGAGGGGAACTGAAGCTTTCTTT
.	TRBV27	TRBJ2-1	.	CASSPPGLRGYNEQFF	TGTGCCAGCAGTCCTCCGGGACTTAGAGGCTACAATGAGCAGTTCTTC
.	TRBV7-9	TRBJ2-2	.	CASSGEAKWTGELFF	TGTGCCAGCAGCGGTGAGGCGAAATGGACCGGGGAGCTGTTTTTT
.	TRBV20-1	TRBJ2-7	.	CSAGGWGAEEQYF	TGCAGTGCTGGTGGGTGGGGGGCGGAGGAGCAGTACTTC
.	TRBV12-3/TRBV12-4	TRBJ2-3	.	CASSFPRDTQYF	TGTGCCAGCAGTTTTCCGCGAGATACGCAGTATTTT
.	TRBV24-1	TRBJ2-2	.	CATGGGGLSTGELFF	TGTGCCACCGGCGGTGGGGGCCTCAGCACCGGGGAGCTGTTTTTT
.	TRBV6-1	TRBJ2-4	.	CASSDPRTLPKNIQYF	TGTGCCAGCAGTGACCCCCGAACCCTACCTAAAAACATTCAGTACTTC
.	TRBV7-6	TRBJ2-7	.	CASSLEIQGAAYEQYF	TGTGCCAGCAGCTTAGAAATCCAGGGCGCGGCCTACGAGCAGTACTTC
.	TRBV10-3	TRBJ1-1	TRBD1	CAISVDQGARTEAFF	TGTGCCATCAGTGTGGACCAGGGGGCGCGGACTGAAGCTTTCTTT
once	TRBV6-5	TRBJ2-7	.	CASSHPEQLYFLF	TGTGCCAGCAGTCACCCCGAACAGCTCTACTTCCTATTC
.	TRBV6-1	TRBJ1-2	.	CASSSLGFNYGYTF	TGTGCCAGCAGTTCCCTGGGTTTCAACTATGGCTACACCTTC
.	TRBV27	TRBJ2-2	.	CASSFSPSRFANTGELFF	TGTGCCAGCAGTTTCTCCCCATCCCGTTTCGCGAACACCGGGGAGCTGTTTTTT
.	TRBV27	TRBJ2-1	.	CASSTGLGREQFF	TGTGCCAGCAGTACAGGCCTCGGACGGGAGCAGTTCTTC
.	TRBV27	TRBJ1-1	.	CASRGPAPEAFF	TGTGCCAGCAGGGGCCCTGCCCCTGAAGCTTTCTTT
.	TRBV6-4	TRBJ2-1	TRBD2	CASSRGGEGSYNEQFF	TGTGCCAGCAGTAGAGGCGGGGAGGGTTCGTACAATGAGCAGTTCTTC
few	TRBV4-3	TRBJ1-1	.	CASSPGVNTEAFF	TGCGCCAGCAGCCCCGGTGTGAACACTGAAGCTTTCTTT
.	TRBV12-3/TRBV12-4	TRBJ1-6	.	CASSLRARTYNSPLHF	TGTGCCAGCAGTTTACGGGCGAGAACCTATAATTCACCCCTCCACTTT
.	TRBV20-1	TRBJ2-7	TRBD2	CSARDPTSVEQYF	TGCAGTGCTAGAGATCCCACTAGCGTCGAGCAGTACTTC
.	TRBV5-6	TRBJ2-7	.	CASSAWTDGNEQYF	TGTGCCAGCAGCGCCTGGACAGATGGGAACGAGCAGTACTTC
once	TRBV5-1	TRBJ2-1	.	CASSYSWWGTRDNEQFF	TGCGCCAGCAGCTATTCTTGGTGGGGCACAAGAGACAATGAGCAGTTCTTC
.	TRBV5-1	TRBJ1-3	.	CASSLDTTSGNTIYF	TGCGCCAGCAGCTTGGACACCACTTCTGGAAACACCATATATTTT
.	TRBV5-1	TRBJ2-1	.	CASSLIRGPRGRHEQFF	TGCGCCAGCAGCTTGATCCGGGGACCAAGAGGCAGACATGAGCAGTTCTTC
once	TRBV5-1	TRBJ1-1	TRBD1	CASSPRTGGLDTEAFF	TGCGCCAGCAGCCCTCGGACAGGGGGCTTGGACACTGAAGCTTTCTTT
.	TRBV12-3/TRBV12-4	TRBJ2-3	TRBD2	CASSLSGRAFADTQYF	TGTGCCAGCAGTTTAAGCGGGAGGGCTTTTGCAGATACGCAGTATTTT
.	TRBV4-1	TRBJ2-7	TRBD2	CASSLGLDTAYEQYF	TGCGCCAGCAGCCTAGGACTAGATACCGCCTACGAGCAGTACTTC
.	TRBV4-1	TRBJ2-2	.	CASSQEPGSYTGELFF	TGCGCCAGCAGCCAAGAACCCGGGAGTTACACCGGGGAGCTGTTTTTT
once	TRBV20-1	TRBJ2-3	TRBD2	CSASQAGYGTDTQYF	TGCAGTGCTTCTCAAGCGGGATACGGAACAGATACGCAGTATTTT
.	TRBV29-1	TRBJ2-7	TRBD2	CSVEDRTTSGTSGPSYEQYF	TGCAGCGTTGAAGATCGGACAACTAGCGGAACTTCGGGGCCTTCCTACGAGCAGTACTTC
.	TRBV5-1	TRBJ2-2	TRBD2	CASSSTSGSNTGELFF	TGCGCCAGCAGCTCCACTAGCGGGAGCAACACCGGGGAGCTGTTTTTT
.	TRBV10-1	TRBJ1-1	.	CASSEGRSMNTEAFF	TGCGCCAGCAGTGAAGGCAGATCGATGAACACTGAAGCTTTCTTT
.	TRBV11-2	TRBJ1-2	TRBD1	CASSRVWDSLNYGYTF	TGTGCCAGCAGCCGGGTGTGGGACAGCCTTAACTATGGCTACACCTTC
.	TRBV9	TRBJ2-2	TRBD2	CASSLGLAGGPAGELFF	TGTGCCAGCAGCCTTGGACTAGCGGGAGGTCCCGCCGGGGAGCTGTTTTTT
.	TRBV30	TRBJ1-1	.	CAWRGDWKKNTEAFF	TGTGCCTGGAGGGGGGACTGGAAAAAAAACACTGAAGCTTTCTTT
.	TRBV20-1	TRBJ2-6	.	CSARDRSQVPLSGANVLTF	TGCAGTGCTAGAGATCGTTCCCAAGTTCCCCTTTCTGGGGCCAACGTCCTGACTTTC